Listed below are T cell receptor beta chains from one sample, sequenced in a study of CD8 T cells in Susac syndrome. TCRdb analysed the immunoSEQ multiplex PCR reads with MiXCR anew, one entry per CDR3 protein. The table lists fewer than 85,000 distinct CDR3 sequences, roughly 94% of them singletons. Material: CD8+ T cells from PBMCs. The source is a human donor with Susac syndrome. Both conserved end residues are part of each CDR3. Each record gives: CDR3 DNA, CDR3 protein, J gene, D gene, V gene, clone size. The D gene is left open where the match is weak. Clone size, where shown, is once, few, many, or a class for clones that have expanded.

TGTGCCAGCAGCCAAGTTCCCGCCGGTAGGGGGGAGGCGTCAGGGGAGACCCAGTACTTC CASSQVPAGRGEASGETQYF TRBJ2-5 . TRBV4-2 few
TGCAGTGCTTATCCGGGACCTAACTATGGCTACACCTTC CSAYPGPNYGYTF TRBJ1-2 . TRBV20-1 .
TGTGCCAGCAGTTCCGGGACTAGCGGTACCTACAATGAGCAGTTCTTC CASSSGTSGTYNEQFF TRBJ2-1 TRBD2 TRBV2 .
TGTGCCAGTCTCGGACAGGGGGGAAGGAATGAGCAGTTCTTC CASLGQGGRNEQFF TRBJ2-1 TRBD1 TRBV27 .
TGTGCCAGCAGTTACTTAGCCGGGACAGGGGACAATGAGCAGTTCTTC CASSYLAGTGDNEQFF TRBJ2-1 TRBD1 TRBV6-5 .
TGTGCCACCAGTAGCGGGAGGGCCGACACCGGGGAGCTGTTTTTT CATSSGRADTGELFF TRBJ2-2 TRBD2 TRBV24-1 .
TGCAGTGCTCCGCGGGACAGGGGGGTCGACGAGCAGTACTTC CSAPRDRGVDEQYF TRBJ2-7 TRBD1 TRBV20-1 .
TGTGCCAGCAGTTTTTCTGAGCAGTTCTTC CASSFSEQFF TRBJ2-1 . TRBV12-3/TRBV12-4 few
TGTGCCAGCAGCTCGTCGAAGGGGACCCCGGGCTACGAGCAGTACTTC CASSSSKGTPGYEQYF TRBJ2-7 . TRBV5-4 .
TGTGCCAGCAGCCCATCTATACCCGGTCGGGGCTCTGGGGCCAACGTCCTGACTTTC CASSPSIPGRGSGANVLTF TRBJ2-6 . TRBV13 once
TGCAGCGCTATGGAGGGAGGGGGCAGGGATTTT CSAMEGGGRDF TRBJ2-3 . TRBV29-1 .
TGTGCCACCAGCAGAGATCGGAACAGCTACGAGCAGTACTTC CATSRDRNSYEQYF TRBJ2-7 . TRBV15 .
TGTGCCAGCAGTTTATTACTAGCGGAATACTCCTACGAGCAGTACTTC CASSLLLAEYSYEQYF TRBJ2-7 TRBD2 TRBV28 .
TGCAGCGTTGACAGGGTCGATGGCTACACCTTC CSVDRVDGYTF TRBJ1-2 . TRBV29-1 .
TGTGCCAGCACCTCACAGGGTTACGAGCAGTACTTC CASTSQGYEQYF TRBJ2-7 . TRBV7-9 .
TGTGCCAGCAGTCCAACAGTTATCGGCACTGAAGCTTTCTTT CASSPTVIGTEAFF TRBJ1-1 . TRBV12-3/TRBV12-4 .
TGTGCCAGCAGGGACAAAGAGGTAACTGAAGCTTTCTTT CASRDKEVTEAFF TRBJ1-1 . TRBV25-1 .
TGCAGTGCTAGAAACAGGGCCCTATTAAGCACAGATACGCAGTATTTT CSARNRALLSTDTQYF TRBJ2-3 . TRBV20-1 .
TGCAGCGGGTTTGGCTGGACCGGGGAGCTGTTTTTT CSGFGWTGELFF TRBJ2-2 . TRBV29-1 .
TGTGCCAGCAGCACCCCCCAAGAGACCCAGTACTTC CASSTPQETQYF TRBJ2-5 . TRBV13 .
TGTGCTAGCAGCTCCGGGGGTCTTGGGGCCAACGTCCTGACTTTC CASSSGGLGANVLTF TRBJ2-6 . TRBV7-7 .
TGTGCCAGCAGCTTCGGCGCGAACAATGAGCAGTTCTTC CASSFGANNEQFF TRBJ2-1 . TRBV7-9 .
TGTGCCAGCAGCGTAGCTCACACAGATACGCAGTATTTT CASSVAHTDTQYF TRBJ2-3 . TRBV9 .
TGCAGTGCTAGAGATCTAGCGGGGCACAATGAGCAGTTCTTC CSARDLAGHNEQFF TRBJ2-1 TRBD2 TRBV20-1 once
TGTGCCACCAGCCCCAACCAGGGGGCGAACACTGAAGCTTTCTTT CATSPNQGANTEAFF TRBJ1-1 TRBD1 TRBV15 .
TGTGCCAGCGGATCGACAGGCATCTCCTACGAGCAGTACTTC CASGSTGISYEQYF TRBJ2-7 . TRBV6-2/TRBV6-3 .
TGTGCCACCAGTGACGGGAGTGGAGATACGCAGTATTTT CATSDGSGDTQYF TRBJ2-3 . TRBV24-1 .
TGTGCCAGCCTGCCCGGGACCAATTACAATGAGCAGTTCTTC CASLPGTNYNEQFF TRBJ2-1 . TRBV19 .
TGTGCCAGCAGCCGCCCAGGGAGGACCTACAATGAGCAGTTCTTC CASSRPGRTYNEQFF TRBJ2-1 . TRBV3-1 once
TGTGCCAGCAGCCCCTGGGACAGGGGGGGTGGCTACACCTTC CASSPWDRGGGYTF TRBJ1-2 TRBD1 TRBV9 .
TGTGCCAGCAGTTTCTTGACAGGGTCATCCGGGGAGCTGTTTTTT CASSFLTGSSGELFF TRBJ2-2 TRBD1 TRBV5-6 once